Listed below are T cell receptor beta chains from one sample, sequenced in a study of blood T cell repertoires in COVID-19. Using immunoSEQ multiplex PCR, the repertoire was profiled, and TCRdb retains in-frame clones only, with some absent. The profile shows about 240,000 clones, around 85% of them singletons. The sample was PBMCs or T cells enriched from blood (not recorded which). These receptor sequences come from a woman aged 40 to 50 with acute COVID-19. Both conserved end residues are part of each CDR3. Fields, in order: V gene, J gene, D gene, CDR3 protein, CDR3 DNA. The D gene is left open where the match is weak.

>TRBV9|TRBJ2-2|TRBD1
CASSKGQENTGELFF
TGTGCCAGCAGCAAAGGACAGGAGAACACCGGGGAGCTGTTTTTT
>TRBV5-1|TRBJ2-3|TRBD2
CASSLESGDTDTQYF
TGCGCCAGCAGCTTGGAGAGCGGGGACACAGATACGCAGTATTTT
>TRBV24-1|TRBJ2-5|-
CATSDPDRETQYF
TGTGCCACCAGTGACCCCGACAGAGAGACCCAGTACTTC
>TRBV11-3|TRBJ2-7|TRBD2
CASSLDGGSRHEQYF
TGTGCCAGCAGCTTAGATGGCGGGAGTAGGCACGAGCAGTACTTC
>TRBV11-3|TRBJ2-5|TRBD2
CASSQIAGEQETQYF
TGTGCCAGCAGCCAAATAGCGGGAGAGCAGGAGACCCAGTACTTC
>TRBV4-1|TRBJ2-1|TRBD2
CASSQGDQREEQFF
TGCGCCAGCAGCCAAGGGGACCAGCGGGAGGAGCAGTTCTTC
>TRBV9|TRBJ2-2|-
CASSEYLQNGELFF
TGTGCCAGCAGTGAATACCTACAGAACGGGGAGCTGTTTTTT
>TRBV7-2|TRBJ1-4|-
CASSRRAEKLFF
TGTGCCAGCAGCCGGAGGGCGGAAAAACTGTTTTTT
>TRBV5-3|TRBJ2-3|-
CARSLSPNISTDTQYF
TGTGCCAGAAGCTTGAGTCCAAACATCAGCACAGATACGCAGTATTTT
>TRBV19|TRBJ2-1|TRBD1
CASNTPGTVNEQFF
TGTGCCAGTAACACCCCCGGGACAGTAAATGAGCAGTTCTTC